This section outlines one TCR beta chain sequence together with its context. The data were taken from a study of blood T cell repertoires in COVID-19. Study details: COVID-19 samples from acute and convalescent phases originated in the United States, Italy and Spain. PBMCs, B-cell-depleted T cells, or T cells provided the cDNA or gDNA that made up the material.

Germline lookup yields CDR1 SGHNT and CDR2 YYREEE (reference sequence). After removal of 4 bases from V and 8 bases from J, the junction contained 8 bases not matched to a gene. There are 13 residues in the CDR3. Generated by immunoSEQ multiplex PCR, the TCRdb table keeps only in-frame clones and is missing some. Of about 320,000 clones listed, 90% are singletons. Categorization into cohorts depended on clinical history that participants reported. Sequences were obtained from PBMCs or T cells enriched from blood (not recorded which). The J gene is TRBJ1-1, the V gene TRBV5-4, with 7 bases that match TRBD1. The receptor was isolated from a man aged 55-75 years who had recovered from COVID-19. CDR3 in amino acids: CASSPGQEGEAFF. CDR3 DNA: TGTGCCAGCAGCCCCGGACAGGAGGGAGAAGCTTTCTTT.